This TCR beta chain was captured by sequencing in a study of cytomegalovirus exposure and HLA in healthy donors. Whole-study context: Counted in an early data release were about 85 million unique TCRs from HLA-typed donors.

Study-level points and caveats: According to an earlier analysis, most TCR beta V segments yielded productive rearrangements about 87% or about 30% of the time. Upon later analysis, HLA-associated TCR beta chains proved more clonally expanded than other, equally common chains. Cytomegalovirus association was assigned to approximately 180 TCR beta chains.

Primers for the PCR totalled 60 Vbeta and 13 Jbeta. Using immunoSEQ multiplex PCR, the repertoire was profiled, and TCRdb retains in-frame clones only, with some absent. The table has 200,000 to 250,000 clones, around 86% seen once. The CDR3 runs 13 residues. Trimming left V 5 bases short and J 5 bases short, with 12 bases between. Germline CDR1 and CDR2: ENHRY and SYGVKD. This clone occurred a few times. What it binds is not known. Sequenced input: PBMCs. The TCR originated in a woman in her thirties or forties in good health and CMV-seronegative. This sequence joins TRBV10-3 and TRBJ1-1, with a possible D match to TRBD1 (5 bases). CDR3 DNA: TGTGCCATCAGTCGTCAGGGTAGGACTGAAGCTTTCTTT. Its protein product is CAISRQGRTEAFF.